These 3 T cell receptor beta chains were sequenced from one sample in a study of T cell responses to AZD1222 COVID-19 vaccine. Produced via immunoSEQ multiplex PCR; TCRdb's table is partial and in-frame only. This sample yields some 140,000 clones, of which about 88% are seen a single time; approximately 19% belongs to the top ten. The source was peripheral blood, collected on day 0 of AZD1222 vaccination. Every receptor here comes from an adult in good health.

The chain employs TRBV11-3 and TRBJ1-1; tentatively, D is TRBD1 (5 bases). CDR1 and CDR2 (germline): SGHNT, YENEEA. This CDR3 spans 16 amino acids. The ends were cut back, 5 bases at V and 4 bases at J, with 20 bases in the middle. CDR3 region: CASSRVGETRVTEAFF. CDR3 DNA: TGTGCCAGCAGCCGAGTGGGGGAGACTCGGGTCACTGAAGCTTTCTTT.

This clone was observed a single time. V usage is TRBV5-5 and J usage is TRBJ1-1; TRBD1 matches at 7 bases. Germline CDR1 is SGHKS and CDR2 is YYEKEE (reference sequence). The ends lost 4 bases at V and 3 bases at J; junction bases unmatched: 3. The CDR3 is 13 residues long. The CDR3 coding sequence is TGTGCCAGCAGCAAAACAGGGGACACTGAAGCTTTCTTT. This encodes CASSKTGDTEAFF. Based on the CDR3 plus reference TRBV5-5 and TRBJ1-1, the full variable domain is DAGVTQSPTHLIKTRGQQVTLRCSPISGHKSVSWYQQVLGQGPQFIFQYYEKEERGRGNFPDRFSARQFPNYSSELNVNALLLGDSALYLCASSKTGDTEAFFGQGTRLTVV.

The chain recombines TRBV19 with TRBJ1-2; a weak D match, TRBD1 (5 bases). Germline-derived CDR1 and CDR2 are LNHDA and SQIVND (reference sequence). This CDR3 comprises 12 residues. Between the trimmed V and J ends, which lost 6 bases and 3 bases, there was a span of 8 bases. CDR3 region: CASRGPYYGYTF. The CDR3 region has the DNA TGTGCCAGTAGGGGACCCTACTATGGCTACACCTTC.